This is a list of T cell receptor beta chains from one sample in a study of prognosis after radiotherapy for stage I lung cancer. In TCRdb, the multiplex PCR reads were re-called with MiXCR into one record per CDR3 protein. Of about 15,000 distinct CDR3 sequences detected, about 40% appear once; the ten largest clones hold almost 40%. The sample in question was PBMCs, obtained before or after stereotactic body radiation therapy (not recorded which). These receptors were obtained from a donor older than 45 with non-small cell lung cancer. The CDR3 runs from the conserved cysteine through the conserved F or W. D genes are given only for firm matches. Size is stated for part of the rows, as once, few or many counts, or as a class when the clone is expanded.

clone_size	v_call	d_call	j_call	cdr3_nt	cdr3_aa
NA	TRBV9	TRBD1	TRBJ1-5	TGTGCCAGCAGCCCCGGACAGGGATATCAGCCCCAGCATTTT	CASSPGQGYQPQHF
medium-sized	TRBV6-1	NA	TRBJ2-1	TGTGCCAGCAGCCTACGGGCTGCCGGGGACAATGAGCAGTTCTTC	CASSLRAAGDNEQFF
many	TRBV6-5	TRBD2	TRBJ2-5	TGTGCCAGCAGTTACGGGCAGGGAGGGCAAGAGACCCAGTACTTC	CASSYGQGGQETQYF
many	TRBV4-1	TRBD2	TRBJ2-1	TGCGCCAGCAGCCAAAATCTAGCGGAGAGCTCCTACAATGAGCAGTTCTTC	CASSQNLAESSYNEQFF
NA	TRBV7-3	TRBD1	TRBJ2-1	TGTGCCAGCAGCATAGTACAGGGGGCTGATGAGCAGTCCTTC	CASSIVQGADEQSF
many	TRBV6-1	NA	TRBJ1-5	TGTGCCAGCAGTGCCCAATATGATTCCAATCAGCCCCAGCATTTT	CASSAQYDSNQPQHF
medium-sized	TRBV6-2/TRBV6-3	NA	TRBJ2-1	TGTGCCAGCAGTCACTCCAACCCCGCCCTAGATGCTCGTGAGCAGTTCTTC	CASSHSNPALDAREQFF
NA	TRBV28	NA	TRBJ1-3	TGTGCCAGCAGTTACAGTTCCACCATATATTTT	CASSYSSTIYF
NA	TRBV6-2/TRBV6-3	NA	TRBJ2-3	TGTGCCAGCACCAGGGTTGGATACCTGGGTACGCAGTATTTT	CASTRVGYLGTQYF
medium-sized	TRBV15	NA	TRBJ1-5	TGTGCCACCAGCAGAGAGTTGGGCGGTGTGCCGCCCCAGCATTTT	CATSRELGGVPPQHF
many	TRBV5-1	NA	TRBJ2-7	TGCGCCAGCAGCTTGGGAGGGGGGCCGGGAGAGCAGTACTTC	CASSLGGGPGEQYF
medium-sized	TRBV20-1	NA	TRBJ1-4	TGCAGTGCTACCCTGACAGCTCAAAATGAAAAACTGTTTTTT	CSATLTAQNEKLFF
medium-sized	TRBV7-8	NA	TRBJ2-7	TGTGCCAGCAGCTTATTCAGCTACGAGCAGTACTTC	CASSLFSYEQYF
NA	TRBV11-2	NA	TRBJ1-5	TGTGCCAGCATCCTAGGGTTGGAGGGTAAGGTGAATCAGCCCCAGCATTTT	CASILGLEGKVNQPQHF
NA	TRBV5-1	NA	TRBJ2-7	TGCGCCAGCAGCGTGGTCGGGACCATCATTTCCTACGAGCAGTACTTC	CASSVVGTIISYEQYF
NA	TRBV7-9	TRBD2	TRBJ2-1	TGTGCCAGCAGCCCCCGGACTAGCGGGGGTGTAAACAATGAGCAGTTCTTC	CASSPRTSGGVNNEQFF
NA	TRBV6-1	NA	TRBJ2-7	TGTGCCAGCAGTGTCCGGGACACATCCTACGAGCAGTACTTC	CASSVRDTSYEQYF
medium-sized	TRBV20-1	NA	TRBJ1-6	TGCAGTGCTAGACCGCAGGGCGATTCACCCCTCCACTTT	CSARPQGDSPLHF
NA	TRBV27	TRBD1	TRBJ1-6	TGTGCCAGTAGCTCCGGGACAGGGTGGTTACCCCTCCACTTT	CASSSGTGWLPLHF
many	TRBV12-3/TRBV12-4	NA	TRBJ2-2	TGTGCCAGCACCCCTCTGGACCCGAACACCGGGGAGCTGTTTTTT	CASTPLDPNTGELFF
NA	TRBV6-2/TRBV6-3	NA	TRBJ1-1	TGTGCCAGCAGTGAAGCGTGGTCTTACAGGGCTAGTGAGAATCCAGAAGCTTTCTTT	CASSEAWSYRASENPEAFF
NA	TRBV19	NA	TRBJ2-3	TGTGCCAGTAGGGTTGCAGATACGCAGTATTTT	CASRVADTQYF
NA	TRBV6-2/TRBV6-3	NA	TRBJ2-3	TGTGCCAGCAGTGAATCGGGCGGGTCCTGGGGGACAGATACGCAGTATTTT	CASSESGGSWGTDTQYF
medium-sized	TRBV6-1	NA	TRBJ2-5	TGTGCCAGCAGACCCCAAGCGGGCCACCAAGAGACCCAGTACTTC	CASRPQAGHQETQYF
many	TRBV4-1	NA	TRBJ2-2	TGCGCCAGCAGCCAAGTGCTATCGGGGGCCGGGGAGCTGTTTTTT	CASSQVLSGAGELFF
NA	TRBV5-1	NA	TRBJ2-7	TGCGCCAGCAGCTTAAGCGGAGGGGATTACGAGCAGTACTTC	CASSLSGGDYEQYF
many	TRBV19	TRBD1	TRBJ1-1	TGTGCCAGTAGTATAGACTCGACAGGGGCCTCATTCTTT	CASSIDSTGASFF